This entry concerns a single T cell receptor beta chain. What it recognizes is unknown. TCR beta sequences were obtained from blood CD8+ and CD4+ T cells. The multiple sclerosis control cohort comprised treatment-naive individuals presenting with stable or active relapsing-remitting disease. The data stem from a study of CD8 T cells in Susac syndrome. Overall study findings and caveats: The study recognized that its TCR sequencing and HLA analysis covered a relatively small number of individuals.

The CDR3 covers 13 residues. CDR1 SGHRS and CDR2 YFSETQ come from the germline V gene. V gave up 4 bases and J gave up 4 bases, with 12 bases separating them. With random hexamers, reverse transcription was performed on 0.5 to 1 ug of RNA. It was immunoSEQ multiplex PCR that amplified TCR beta CDR3 across 54 Vbeta and 13 Jbeta. In TCRdb, the immunoSEQ multiplex PCR reads were re-called with MiXCR into one record per CDR3 protein. Of 100,000 to 150,000 distinct CDR3 sequences listed, over 85% are singletons. The TCR comes from a human donor with multiple sclerosis. The J gene is TRBJ2-7, the V gene TRBV5-1; weak D call: TRBD1 (6 bases). Material: CD8+ T cells from PBMCs. CDR3 protein: CASSGTGFYEQYF. The CDR3 DNA sequence: TGCGCCAGCAGCGGCACAGGGTTTTACGAGCAGTACTTC.